The clone carrying this TCR beta chain was picked up many times. Its antigen is not known. The sample is drawn from a study of T-cell reconstitution after alpha-beta-depleted transplantation in children. Findings of the study overall: Where alpha-beta T cells came from about two months after transplant was reportedly several hundred expanded graft clones. T-cell counts and diversity were attributed mostly to newly produced T cells one year after transplant. Several patients had high TCRbeta diversity at day 60; it came from surviving recipient T cells and thymic progenitors.

It was with unique molecular identifiers that the TCRbeta library was prepared. TCRdb called the PCR reads again in MiXCR, with one record for every CDR3 protein. The table has around 100,000 distinct CDR3 sequences, about 6% seen once; the top ten hold 5.5% to 6.5%. CDR1 and CDR2 (germline): SNHLY, FYNNEI. Losses at the gene ends were 6 bases for V and 7 bases for J; bases not matched to a gene: 4. This CDR3 has 15 amino acids. The chain recombines TRBV2 with TRBJ2-1; 15 bases match TRBD2. Sequencing used PBMCs, mostly from graft donor cells, obtained 60 days after TCRalphabeta/CD19-depleted stem cell transplant. The TCR was taken from a female patient aged 2-10 years who had a stem cell transplant for Fanconi anemia, so the T cells may come from the graft donor. The CDR3 nucleotides read TGTGCCAGCAGCGGACTAGCGGGGGGGATAAATGAGCAGTTCTTC. Its protein is CASSGLAGGINEQFF.